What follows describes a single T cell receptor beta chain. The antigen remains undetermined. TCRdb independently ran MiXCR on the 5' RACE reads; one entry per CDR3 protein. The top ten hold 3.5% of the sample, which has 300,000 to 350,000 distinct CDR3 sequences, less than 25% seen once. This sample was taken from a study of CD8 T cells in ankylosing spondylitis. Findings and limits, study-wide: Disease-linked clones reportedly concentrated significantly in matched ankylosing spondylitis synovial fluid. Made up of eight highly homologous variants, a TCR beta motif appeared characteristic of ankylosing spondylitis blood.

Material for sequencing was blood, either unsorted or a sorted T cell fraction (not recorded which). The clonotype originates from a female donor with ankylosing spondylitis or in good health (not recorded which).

The CDR3 spells CSVGRAPNTGELFF. In nucleotides, the CDR3 is TGCAGCGTTGGGAGGGCGCCGAACACCGGGGAGCTGTTTTTT. The chain couples TRBV29-1 to TRBJ2-2, with D perhaps TRBD2 (6 bases). The V gene lost 4 bases and the J gene lost 0 bases, with 9 bases spanning the gap. Germline-derived CDR1 and CDR2 are SQVTM and ANQGSEA. This CDR3 contains 14 residues.